The 11 T cell receptor beta chains given below trace back to one sample, sequenced in a study of blood T cell repertoires in COVID-19. The table came from immunoSEQ multiplex PCR; TCRdb's copy has only in-frame clones and leaves some out. The table records approximately 220,000 clones, roughly 84% of them present only once. Sequencing input: PBMCs or T cells enriched from blood (not recorded which). The receptors derive from a woman aged 40 to 50 who had recovered from COVID-19.

In its sample, this clone was seen once. The chain uses TRBV7-2 and TRBJ1-4; 9 bases fit TRBD1. V lost 1 base to trimming and J lost 8 bases; unmatched junction nucleotides: 5. The germline CDR1 and CDR2 sequences are SGHTA and FQGNSA. This CDR3 is 15 amino acids long. The CDR3 coding sequence is TGTGCCAGCAGCTTAGGGGACAGGGTTGGGGAAAAACTGTTTTTT. It specifies CASSLGDRVGEKLFF.

The chain combines TRBV29-1 with TRBJ1-4; D perhaps matches TRBD1 (5 bases). CDR3 size: 14 residues. Germline CDR1 and CDR2: SQVTM and ANQGSEA. The germline V and J ends were trimmed by 8 bases and 8 bases, with 21 bases remaining between them. The CDR3 DNA reads as TGCAGCCCTTACTTCGGTTTTCCAGGGGAAAAACTGTTTTTT. Translating gives CSPYFGFPGEKLFF.

The chain links TRBV4-1 to TRBJ1-3; D is unclear. Between the trimmed V and J ends, which lost 0 bases and 8 bases, there was a span of 17 bases. Germline V gene sequence: CDR1 MGHRA, CDR2 YSYEKL. CDR3 length: 16 amino acids. CDR3 protein: CASSQDWRSHRDTIYF. The CDR3 DNA follows: TGCGCCAGCAGCCAAGATTGGAGAAGTCATCGAGACACCATATATTTT.

This chain links TRBV3-1 (or the pseudogene TRBV3-2) with TRBJ1-1; D gene ambiguous. This CDR3 comprises 14 residues. The V end lost 1 base, the J end lost 1 base, and 7 bases lay between the germline ends. Per the germline V gene, CDR1 is LGHDT and CDR2 is YNNKEL (reference sequence). The CDR3 spells CASSQGLPNTEAFF. The CDR3 DNA sequence: TGTGCCAGCAGCCAAGGACTACCGAACACTGAAGCTTTCTTT.

The chain is built from TRBV10-3 and TRBJ1-2; D is uncertain. The V end was cut by 2 bases, the J end by 7 bases, with 8 bases between. Germline lookup yields CDR1 ENHRY and CDR2 SYGVKD. This CDR3 has 12 residues. Written as DNA, the CDR3 is TGTGCCATCAGTGAGCGGGGAAGTGGCTACACCTTC. Amino acids: CAISERGSGYTF.

The rearrangement uses TRBV24-1 and TRBJ2-3; 9 bases map to TRBD1. This CDR3 has 15 amino acids. The V and J ends lost 6 bases and 2 bases, in that order; junction bases with no gene match: 5. Germline CDR1 KGHDR, CDR2 SFDVKD. The DNA for the CDR3 is TGTGCCACCAGTCTCGGGACAGGGCACACAGATACGCAGTATTTT. Translated, it gives CATSLGTGHTDTQYF.

The chain carries TRBV11-3 and TRBJ2-1; 9 nucleotides align to TRBD2. CDR3 length: 15 amino acids. Germline CDR1 is SGHNT and CDR2 is YENEEA. Trimming removed 3 bases from V and 9 bases from J; junction bases left unmatched: 9. CDR3 residues: CASSFRSGRIGEQFF. In nucleotides, the CDR3 is TGTGCCAGCAGCTTTAGGAGCGGGAGGATCGGTGAGCAGTTCTTC.

V gene TRBV7-6 combines with J gene TRBJ1-2; 10 bases are shared with TRBD1. The germline gives CDR1 SGHVS, CDR2 FNYEAQ. The CDR3 extends over 15 amino acids. V gave up 3 bases and J gave up 6 bases; unmatched junction bases: 7. Here the CDR3 DNA reads TGTGCCAGCAGCTTGGAAGGACAGGGGGGAGATGGCTACACCTTC. Translation: CASSLEGQGGDGYTF. The full variable domain, rest sourced from reference TRBV7-6 and TRBJ1-2, is GAGVSQSPRYKVTKRGQDVALRCDPISGHVSLYWYRQALGQGPEFLTYFNYEAQQDKSGLPNDRFSAERPEGSISTLTIQRTEQRDSAMYRCASSLEGQGGDGYTFGSGTRLTVV.

For the CDR3, the DNA is TGCGCCAGCAGAGCCATAGCGGGAGGGCCCGGGGAGCTGTTTTTT. Amino acid sequence: CASRAIAGGPGELFF. This chain links TRBV5-1 with TRBJ2-2; 11 nucleotides agree with TRBD2. The length of the CDR3 is 15 residues. V shed 5 bases, J shed 6 bases, and the junction held 6 bases outside the gene matches. From germline, CDR1 is SGHRS and CDR2 YFSETQ.

This chain connects TRBV7-8 to TRBJ1-2; unclear D gene. V lost 4 bases and J 0 bases, leaving 9 bases between the germline ends. Germline CDR1 and CDR2: SGHVS and FQNEAQ. CDR3 length: 14 amino acids. Here the CDR3 reads CASSSSLANYGYTF. CDR3 bases: TGTGCCAGCAGCTCCAGTCTCGCTAACTATGGCTACACCTTC.

The chain employs TRBV5-1 and TRBJ1-1; the D is unclear. The CDR3 loop spans 13 amino acids. V was cut by 0 bases and J by 3 bases, with 6 bases left in between. Germline V gene sequence: CDR1 SGHRS, CDR2 YFSETQ. As DNA, the CDR3 is TGCGCCAGCAGCTTGGGTCCCGACACTGAAGCTTTCTTT. Amino acid sequence: CASSLGPDTEAFF. Full variable domain (rest looked up from reference TRBV5-1 and TRBJ1-1): KAGVTQTPRYLIKTRGQQVTLSCSPISGHRSVSWYQQTPGQGLQFLFEYFSETQRNKGNFPGRFSGRQFSNSRSEMNVSTLELGDSALYLCASSLGPDTEAFFGQGTRLTVV.